The sample holds one count of the clone carrying this T cell receptor (beta chain). No antigen is known for it. The CDR3 spans 15 residues. Germline assignment: CDR1 SGHAT and CDR2 FQNNGV. V was trimmed by 3 bases and J by 4 bases, leaving 15 bases between them. These data originate in a study of breast tumors, draining lymph nodes, adjacent tissues. Findings and limits, study-wide: Tumor TCR diversity was below lymph nodes but above nontumor tissue. Data only fit, rather than demonstrated, lymph node origin of most tumor T cells. Findings are consistent with lymph node origin and intratumoral expansion of most tumor T cells.

The lymph nodes were axillary draining lymph nodes from breast cancer patients. TCRdb re-called the multiplex PCR reads through MiXCR, storing one row per CDR3 protein. The sample lists around 290,000 distinct CDR3 sequences, 30% occurring once. The chain uses TRBV11-2 and TRBJ1-2; D is possibly TRBD1 (5 bases). The sequence was obtained from a female donor with breast cancer. Some clones in this sample may be carry-over from other donors' samples. Sequenced material: axillary lymph node tissue. CDR3 sequence reads: CASSLNLGAGYGYTF. The CDR3 coding sequence is TGTGCCAGCAGCTTGAATTTAGGGGCGGGCTATGGCTACACCTTC.